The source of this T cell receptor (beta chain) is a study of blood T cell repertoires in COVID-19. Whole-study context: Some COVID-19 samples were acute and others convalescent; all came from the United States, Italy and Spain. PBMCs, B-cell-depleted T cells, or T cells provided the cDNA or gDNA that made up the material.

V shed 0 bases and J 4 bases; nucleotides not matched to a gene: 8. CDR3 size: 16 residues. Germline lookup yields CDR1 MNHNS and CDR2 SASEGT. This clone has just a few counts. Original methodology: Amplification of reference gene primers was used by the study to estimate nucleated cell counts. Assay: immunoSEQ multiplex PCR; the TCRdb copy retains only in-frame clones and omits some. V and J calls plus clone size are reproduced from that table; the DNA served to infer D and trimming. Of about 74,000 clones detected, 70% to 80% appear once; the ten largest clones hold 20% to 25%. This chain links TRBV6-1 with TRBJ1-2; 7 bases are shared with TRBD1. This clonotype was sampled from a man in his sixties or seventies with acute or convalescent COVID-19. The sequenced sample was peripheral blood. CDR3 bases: TGTGCCAGCAGTGAAGCCGGGGCAGGGGGTCGCTATGGCTACACCTTC. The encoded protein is CASSEAGAGGRYGYTF.